The clone carrying this TCR beta chain has at least ten counts. This entry comes from a study of T-cell reconstitution after alpha-beta-depleted transplantation in children. Germline CDR1 DFQATT, CDR2 SNEGSKA (reference sequence). This CDR3 has 12 amino acids. Unique molecular identifiers were built into the TCRbeta library. TCRdb processed the PCR reads anew with MiXCR; each CDR3 protein has one entry. This table holds hundreds of thousands of distinct CDR3 sequences, approximately 15% found once. J is TRBJ2-2 and V is TRBV20-1; 11 bases fit TRBD2. This clonotype was sampled from a human donor who donated a stem cell graft to a child with acute myeloid leukemia. Sequencing was performed on PBMCs from the stem cell graft donor, taken from the stem cell graft. Written as DNA, the CDR3 is TGCGGTACTAGCGGGAGCCGGGGGGAGCTGTTTTTT. Amino acids: CGTSGSRGELFF.